This TCR beta chain was observed in a study of OX40 agonist ivuxolimab in advanced cancers. The CDR3 loop spans 12 amino acids. Looked up from germline, CDR1 is MDHEN and CDR2 is SYDVKM. Trimming removed 5 bases from V and 7 bases from J, with 9 bases in between. Profiled with immunoSEQ multiplex PCR; TCRdb holds only in-frame clones, not every one. The table has some 30,000 clones, roughly 84% seen once; the top ten hold roughly 15%. The chain combines TRBV28 with TRBJ1-5, with D possibly TRBD1 on 5 matching bases. This specimen consisted of CD4+ or CD8+ T cells sorted from blood, obtained in a trial of the OX40 agonist ivuxolimab. This receptor was identified in an adult with an advanced solid tumor such as melanoma, head and neck, liver or kidney cancer. CDR3 DNA: TGTGCCAGCAGTATGGCAGGGCAGCCCCAGCATTTT. The encoded protein is CASSMAGQPQHF.